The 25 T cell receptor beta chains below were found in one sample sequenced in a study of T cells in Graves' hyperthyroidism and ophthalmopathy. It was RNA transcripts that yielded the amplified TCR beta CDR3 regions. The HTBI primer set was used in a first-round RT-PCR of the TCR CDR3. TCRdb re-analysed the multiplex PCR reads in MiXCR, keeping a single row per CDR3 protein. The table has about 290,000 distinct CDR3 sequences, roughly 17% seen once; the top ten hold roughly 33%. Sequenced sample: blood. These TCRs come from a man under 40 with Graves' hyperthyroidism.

The CDR3 spells CASSLSVKGLYTEAFF. The CDR3 DNA sequence: TGTGCCAGCAGTTTATCGGTGAAGGGGCTGTACACTGAAGCTTTCTTT. This rearrangement joins TRBV28 to TRBJ1-1; D possibly corresponds to TRBD1 (5 bases). The V end lost 1 base, the J end lost 3 bases, and 15 bases lay between the germline ends. This CDR3 contains 16 residues. Germline CDR1 is MDHEN and CDR2 is SYDVKM.

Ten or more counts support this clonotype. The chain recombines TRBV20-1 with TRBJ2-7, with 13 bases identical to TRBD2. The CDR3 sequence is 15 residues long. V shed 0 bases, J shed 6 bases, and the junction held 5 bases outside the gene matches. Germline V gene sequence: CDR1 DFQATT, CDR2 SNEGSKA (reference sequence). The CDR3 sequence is CSARDVLAGGSEQYF. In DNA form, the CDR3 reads TGCAGTGCTAGAGACGTACTAGCGGGAGGGAGCGAGCAGTACTTC.

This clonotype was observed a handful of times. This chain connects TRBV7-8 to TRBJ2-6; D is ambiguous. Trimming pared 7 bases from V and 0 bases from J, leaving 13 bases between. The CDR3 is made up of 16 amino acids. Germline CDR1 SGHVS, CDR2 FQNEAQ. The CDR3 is CASTPIVLSGANVLTF. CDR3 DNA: TGTGCCAGCACCCCGATCGTACTCTCTGGGGCCAACGTCCTGACTTTC.

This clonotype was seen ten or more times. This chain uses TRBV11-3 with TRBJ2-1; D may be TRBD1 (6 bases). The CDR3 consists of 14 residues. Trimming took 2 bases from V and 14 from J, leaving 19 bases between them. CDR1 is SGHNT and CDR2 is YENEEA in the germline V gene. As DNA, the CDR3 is TGTGCCAGCAGCTTACTTTCAGGGGCCCCGGACGAGTTCTTC. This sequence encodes CASSLLSGAPDEFF. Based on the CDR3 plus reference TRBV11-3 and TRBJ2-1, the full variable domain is EAGVVQSPRYKIIEKKQPVAFWCNPISGHNTLYWYLQNLGQGPELLIRYENEEAVDDSQLPKDRFSAERLKGVDSTLKIQPAELGDSAVYLCASSLLSGAPDEFFGPGTRLTVL.

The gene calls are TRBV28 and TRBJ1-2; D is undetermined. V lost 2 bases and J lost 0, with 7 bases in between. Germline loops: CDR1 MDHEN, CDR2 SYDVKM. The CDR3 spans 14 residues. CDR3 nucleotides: TGTGCCAGCAGTTTACCGTATCCTAACTATGGCTACACCTTC. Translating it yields CASSLPYPNYGYTF.

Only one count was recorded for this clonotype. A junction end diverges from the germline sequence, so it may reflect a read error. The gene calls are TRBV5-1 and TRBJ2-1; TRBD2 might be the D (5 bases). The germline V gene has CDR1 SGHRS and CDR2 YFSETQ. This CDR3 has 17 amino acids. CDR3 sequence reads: CASSLEVRRQVTYEQFF. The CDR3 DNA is TGTGCCAGCAGCTTGGAGGTCCGGCGGCAGGTGACTTACGAGCAGTTCTTC.

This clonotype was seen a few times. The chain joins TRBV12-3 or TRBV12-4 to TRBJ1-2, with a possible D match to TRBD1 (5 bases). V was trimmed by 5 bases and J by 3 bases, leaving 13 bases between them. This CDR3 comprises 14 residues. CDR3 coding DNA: TGTGCCAGCAGTCTCGGGGCAGGGTACTATGGCTACACCTTC. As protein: CASSLGAGYYGYTF.

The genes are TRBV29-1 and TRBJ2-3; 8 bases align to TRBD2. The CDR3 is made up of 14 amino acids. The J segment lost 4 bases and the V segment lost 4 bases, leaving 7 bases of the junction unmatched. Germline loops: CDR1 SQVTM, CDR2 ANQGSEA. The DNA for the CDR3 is TGCAGCGTTGTTCCCGGGAGGGCTTCAGATACGCAGTATTTT. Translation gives CSVVPGRASDTQYF.

CDR3 sequence (DNA): TGTGCCACCAGTGGCCCCGGGGCGACTGACACCGGGGAGCTGTTTTTT. Protein: CATSGPGATDTGELFF. V and J are TRBV24-1 and TRBJ2-2; D possibly matches TRBD1 or TRBD2 (5 bases each). V dropped 5 bases and J dropped 3 bases, with 15 bases sitting between them. Germline CDR1 reads KGHDR; CDR2 reads SFDVKD. This CDR3 has 16 amino acids.

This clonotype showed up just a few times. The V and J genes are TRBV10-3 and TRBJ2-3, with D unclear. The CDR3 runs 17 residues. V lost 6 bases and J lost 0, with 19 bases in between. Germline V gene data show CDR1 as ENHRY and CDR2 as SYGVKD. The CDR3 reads CAISGRTRSTSTDTQYF. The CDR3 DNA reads TGTGCCATCAGCGGTCGGACCAGGAGCACTAGCACAGATACGCAGTATTTT.

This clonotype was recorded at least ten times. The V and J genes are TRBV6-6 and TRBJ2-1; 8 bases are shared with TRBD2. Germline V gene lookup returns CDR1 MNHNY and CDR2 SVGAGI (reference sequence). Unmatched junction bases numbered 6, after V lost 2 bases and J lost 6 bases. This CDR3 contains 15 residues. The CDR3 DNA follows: TGTGCCAGCAGTTACAGGGAGCGGGAGCTCAATGAGCAGTTCTTC. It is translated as CASSYRERELNEQFF.

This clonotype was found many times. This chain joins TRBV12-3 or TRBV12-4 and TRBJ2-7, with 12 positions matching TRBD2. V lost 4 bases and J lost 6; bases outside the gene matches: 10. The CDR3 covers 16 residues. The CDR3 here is CASSSLTSGRTGEQYF. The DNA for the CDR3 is TGTGCCAGCAGTTCCTTGACTAGCGGGAGAACGGGCGAGCAGTACTTC.

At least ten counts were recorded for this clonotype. DNA of the CDR3: TGTGCCAGCTCACCACGGATAGACGAGCAGTACTTC. Translation: CASSPRIDEQYF. The chain couples TRBV18 to TRBJ2-7, with no clear D. From germline, CDR1 is KGHSH and CDR2 LQKENI. The CDR3 sequence is 12 residues long. V lost 1 base and J lost 5, with 6 bases in between.

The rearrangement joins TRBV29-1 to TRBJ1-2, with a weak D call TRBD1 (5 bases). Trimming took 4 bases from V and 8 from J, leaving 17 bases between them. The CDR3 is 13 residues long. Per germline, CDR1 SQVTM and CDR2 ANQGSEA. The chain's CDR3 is CSVGRGDVRGYTF. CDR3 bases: TGCAGCGTTGGGCGGGGGGACGTCAGGGGCTACACCTTC.

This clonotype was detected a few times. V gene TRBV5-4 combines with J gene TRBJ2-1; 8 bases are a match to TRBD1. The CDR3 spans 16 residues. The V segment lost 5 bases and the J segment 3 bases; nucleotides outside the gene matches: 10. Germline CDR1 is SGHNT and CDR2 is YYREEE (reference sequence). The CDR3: CASSRSRTGHYNEQFF. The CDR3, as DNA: TGTGCCAGCAGTCGTTCTCGGACAGGGCACTACAATGAGCAGTTCTTC.

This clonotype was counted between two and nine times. The CDR3 DNA reads TGTGCCATCAGTGAGGGCAGAGGATATGGCTACACCTTC. Translating gives CAISEGRGYGYTF. This chain links TRBV10-3 with TRBJ1-2, with no clear D. Germline CDR1 and CDR2: ENHRY and SYGVKD. The ends were cut back, 2 bases at V and 5 bases at J, with 9 bases in the middle. The CDR3 contains 13 residues.

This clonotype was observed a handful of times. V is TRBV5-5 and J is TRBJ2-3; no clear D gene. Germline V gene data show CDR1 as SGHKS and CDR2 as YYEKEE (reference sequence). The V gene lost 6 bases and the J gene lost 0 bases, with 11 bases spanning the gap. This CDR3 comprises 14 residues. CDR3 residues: CASTFDGSTDTQYF. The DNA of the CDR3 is TGTGCCAGCACATTTGACGGTAGCACAGATACGCAGTATTTT.

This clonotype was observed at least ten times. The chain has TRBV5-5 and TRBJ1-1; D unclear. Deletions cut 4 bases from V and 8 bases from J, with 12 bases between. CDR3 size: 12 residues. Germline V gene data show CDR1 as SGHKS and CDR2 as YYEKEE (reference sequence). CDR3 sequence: CASSHTRAEAFF. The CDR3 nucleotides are TGTGCCAGCAGCCATACCCGGGCCGAAGCTTTCTTT.

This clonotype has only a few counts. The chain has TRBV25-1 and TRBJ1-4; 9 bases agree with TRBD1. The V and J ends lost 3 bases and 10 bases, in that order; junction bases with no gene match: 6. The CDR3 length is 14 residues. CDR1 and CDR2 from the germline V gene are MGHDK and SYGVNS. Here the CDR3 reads CASSDDRGGGKLFF. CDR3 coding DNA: TGTGCCAGCAGTGATGACAGGGGGGGTGGAAAACTGTTTTTT.

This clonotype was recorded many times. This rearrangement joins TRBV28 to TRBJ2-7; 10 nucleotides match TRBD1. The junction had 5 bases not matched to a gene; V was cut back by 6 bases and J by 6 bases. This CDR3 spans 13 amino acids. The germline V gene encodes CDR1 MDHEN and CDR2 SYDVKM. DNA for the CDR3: TGTGCCAGCAGGACAGGGGGCGTCATCGAGCAGTACTTC. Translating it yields CASRTGGVIEQYF. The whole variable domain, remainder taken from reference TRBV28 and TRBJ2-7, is DVKVTQSSRYLVKRTGEKVFLECVQDMDHENMFWYRQDPGLGLRLIYFSYDVKMKEKGDIPEGYSVSREKKERFSLILESASTNQTSMYLCASRTGGVIEQYFGPGTRLTVT.

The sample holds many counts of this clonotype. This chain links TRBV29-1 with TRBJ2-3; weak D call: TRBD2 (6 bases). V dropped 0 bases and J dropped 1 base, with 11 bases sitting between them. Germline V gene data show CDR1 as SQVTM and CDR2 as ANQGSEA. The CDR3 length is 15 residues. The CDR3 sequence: CSVEERERGTDTQYF. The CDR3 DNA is TGCAGCGTTGAAGAACGGGAGCGGGGCACAGATACGCAGTATTTT.

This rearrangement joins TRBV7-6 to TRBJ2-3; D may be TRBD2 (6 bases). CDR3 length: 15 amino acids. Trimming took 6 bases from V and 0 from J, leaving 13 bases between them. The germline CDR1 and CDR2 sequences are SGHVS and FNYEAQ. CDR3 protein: CASSGTPTSTDTQYF. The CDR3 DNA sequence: TGTGCCAGCAGTGGGACTCCAACTAGCACAGATACGCAGTATTTT.

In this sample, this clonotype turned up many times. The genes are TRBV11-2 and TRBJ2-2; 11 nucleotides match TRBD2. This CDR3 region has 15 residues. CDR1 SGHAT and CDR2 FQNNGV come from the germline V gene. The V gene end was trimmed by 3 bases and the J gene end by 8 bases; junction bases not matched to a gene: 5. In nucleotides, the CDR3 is TGTGCCAGCAGCTTTAGCGGGAGGGCCGTAGGGGAGCTGTTTTTT. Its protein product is CASSFSGRAVGELFF.

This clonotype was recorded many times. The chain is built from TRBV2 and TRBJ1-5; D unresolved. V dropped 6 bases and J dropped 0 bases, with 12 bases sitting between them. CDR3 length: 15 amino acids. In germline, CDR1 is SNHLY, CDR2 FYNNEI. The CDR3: CASRSHKNSNQPQHF. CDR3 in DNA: TGTGCCAGCAGGTCCCACAAGAATAGCAATCAGCCCCAGCATTTT.

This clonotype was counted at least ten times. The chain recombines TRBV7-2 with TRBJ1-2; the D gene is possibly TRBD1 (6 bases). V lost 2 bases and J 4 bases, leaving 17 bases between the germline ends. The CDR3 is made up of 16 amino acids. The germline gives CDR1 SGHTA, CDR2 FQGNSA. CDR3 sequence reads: CASSLISRTESYGYTF. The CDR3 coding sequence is TGTGCCAGCAGCTTAATATCTCGGACAGAGTCCTATGGCTACACCTTC.